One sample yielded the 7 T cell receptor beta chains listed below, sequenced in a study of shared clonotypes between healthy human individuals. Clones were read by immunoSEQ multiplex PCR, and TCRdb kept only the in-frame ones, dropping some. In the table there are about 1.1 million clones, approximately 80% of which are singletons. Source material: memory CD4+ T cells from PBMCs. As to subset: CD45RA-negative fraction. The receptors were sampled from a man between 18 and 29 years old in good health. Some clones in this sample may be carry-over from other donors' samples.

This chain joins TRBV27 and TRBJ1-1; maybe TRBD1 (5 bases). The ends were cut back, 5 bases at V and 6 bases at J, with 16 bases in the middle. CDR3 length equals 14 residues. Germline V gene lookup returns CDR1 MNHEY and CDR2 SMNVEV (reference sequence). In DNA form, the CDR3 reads TGTGCCAGCAGTGTGCGGGGGAAAGGCGCTGAAGCTTTCTTT. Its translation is CASSVRGKGAEAFF.

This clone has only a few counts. CDR3 sequence reads: CASSPGPYSNQPQHF. The CDR3 DNA follows: TGTGCCAGCAGCCCTGGACCTTATAGCAATCAGCCCCAGCATTTT. V is TRBV27 and J is TRBJ1-5; D ambiguous. Trimming left V 6 bases short and J 0 bases short, with 12 bases between. CDR1 is MNHEY and CDR2 is SMNVEV in the germline V gene (reference sequence). CDR3 size: 15 residues.

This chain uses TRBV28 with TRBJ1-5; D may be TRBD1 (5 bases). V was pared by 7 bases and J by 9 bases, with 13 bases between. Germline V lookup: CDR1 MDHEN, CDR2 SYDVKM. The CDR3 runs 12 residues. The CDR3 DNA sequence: TGTGCCAGCACTCCGGGGGTCAGGCCCCAGCATTTT. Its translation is CASTPGVRPQHF.

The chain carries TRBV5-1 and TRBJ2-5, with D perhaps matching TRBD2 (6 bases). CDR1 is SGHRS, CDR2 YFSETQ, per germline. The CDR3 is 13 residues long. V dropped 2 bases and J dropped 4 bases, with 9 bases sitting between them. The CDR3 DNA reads TGCGCCAGCAGCTTTGCGGGGCGAGAGACCCAGTACTTC. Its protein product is CASSFAGRETQYF.

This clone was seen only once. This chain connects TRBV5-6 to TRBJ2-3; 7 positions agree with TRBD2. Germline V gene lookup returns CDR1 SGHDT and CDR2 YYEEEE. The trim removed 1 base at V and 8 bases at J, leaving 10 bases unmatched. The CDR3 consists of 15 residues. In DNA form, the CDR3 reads TGTGCCAGCAGCTTGCGGCATCGTGCGGGAGCTACGCAGTATTTT. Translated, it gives CASSLRHRAGATQYF.

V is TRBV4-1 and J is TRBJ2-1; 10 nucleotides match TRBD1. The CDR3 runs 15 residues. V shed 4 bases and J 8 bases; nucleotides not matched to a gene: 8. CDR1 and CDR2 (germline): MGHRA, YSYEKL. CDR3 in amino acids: CASSPGQGNPDEQFF. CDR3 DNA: TGCGCCAGCAGCCCGGGACAGGGGAACCCCGATGAGCAGTTCTTC.

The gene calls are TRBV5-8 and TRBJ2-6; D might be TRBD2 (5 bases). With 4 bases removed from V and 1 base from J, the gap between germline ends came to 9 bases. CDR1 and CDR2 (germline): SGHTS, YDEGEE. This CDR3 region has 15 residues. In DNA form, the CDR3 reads TGTGCCAGCAGCGTAGGCGGGTCTGGGGCCAACGTCCTGACTTTC. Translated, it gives CASSVGGSGANVLTF.